This is a list of T cell receptor beta chains from one sample in a study of T cell responses to AZD1222 COVID-19 vaccine. TCRdb keeps only in-frame clones here, not all; method: immunoSEQ multiplex PCR. The table records about 72,000 clones, roughly 85% of them present only once. The specimen comprised peripheral blood, sampled on day 0 of AZD1222 vaccination. These receptors came from an adult in good health. Each CDR3 is given without its conserved first and last residue.

v_gene	CDR3aa
TRBV18	ASSPPARDSMEQY
TRBV29-1	SVDRGLNYGYT
TRBV5-8	ASSPGLAGDLEQY
TRBV28	ASRTNQGQTN
TRBV29-1	SAGQDNYGYT
TRBV10-3	ATGPGVAEAF
TRBV9	ASGEGEGNTIY
TRBV5-6	ASSLRTGVYEQY
TRBV27	ASSMGLATSEQF
TRBV7-2	ASSSQGAGAYNEQF
TRBV2	ASSQTETRYGYT
TRBV7-9	ASKETRLAGENTGELF
TRBV10-2	ASSDKAGTQKEQF
TRBV5-6	ASTWTGPSYEQY
TRBV4-2	ASSRQPGRDSYNSPLH
TRBV6-1	ASSEEGTDTQY
TRBV30	AWTGQGSTDTQY
TRBV28	ASSRGQQTYEQY
TRBV30	AWALGQSNTIY
TRBV19	ASSTTGSGYT
TRBV3-1/TRBV3-2	ASNEGGSNYGYT
TRBV5-1	ASSLEGQSEKLF
TRBV5-6	ASSWGTGDTGELF
TRBV28	ASTLVGGSSYNSPLH
TRBV28	ASSRAGRDTGELF
TRBV27	ASSLSGSGNTIY
TRBV5-5	ASSLAGDAAFYEQY
TRBV29-1	SVRTSQETQY
TRBV5-1	ASSRDSVNSPLH
TRBV28	ASNTGNGNTIY
TRBV12-3/TRBV12-4	ASSELNQPQH
TRBV12-5	ASGLVRDGDRTSDNEQF
TRBV3-1/TRBV3-2	ASTMGLAGGKGGNEQF
TRBV11-2	ASSPLEGVETQY
TRBV27	ASRRLAGSYNEQF
TRBV7-7	ASSFGTGNTGELF
TRBV12-2	ASRLARRLQTSYNEQF
TRBV6-5	ASSYSGQGASYEQY
TRBV7-2	ASKKEGSSGANVLT
TRBV7-2	ASSLVQASGANVLT